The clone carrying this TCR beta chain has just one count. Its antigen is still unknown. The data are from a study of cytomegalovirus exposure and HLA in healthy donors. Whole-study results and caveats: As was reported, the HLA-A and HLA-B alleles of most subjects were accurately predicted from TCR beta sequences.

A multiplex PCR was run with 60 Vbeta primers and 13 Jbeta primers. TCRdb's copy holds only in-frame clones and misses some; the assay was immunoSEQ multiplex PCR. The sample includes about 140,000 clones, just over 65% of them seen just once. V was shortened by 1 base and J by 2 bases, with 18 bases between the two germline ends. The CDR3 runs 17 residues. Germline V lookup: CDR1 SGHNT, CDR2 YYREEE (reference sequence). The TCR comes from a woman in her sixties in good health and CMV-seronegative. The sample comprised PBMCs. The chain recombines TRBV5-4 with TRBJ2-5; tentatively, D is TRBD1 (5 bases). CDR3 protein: CASSLLGLREGQETQYF. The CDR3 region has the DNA TGTGCCAGCAGCTTGTTGGGGCTCCGAGAAGGACAAGAGACCCAGTACTTC.